The next 29 T cell receptor beta chains were all read from a single sample in a study of molecular identifiers for immune sequencing clone quantification. TCRdb redid the calling of the PCR reads with MiXCR, one entry per CDR3 protein. The table has more than 550,000 distinct CDR3 sequences, 25% seen once. Material: naive CD8+ T cells from blood, with Jurkat cell RNA spiked in. Subset reported: FACS-sorted CD8+CD4-CCR7+CD45RA+ naive T cells. The source is a human donor in good health. Some libraries in this study had Jurkat cell RNA spiked in.

A note on this clonotype: Just one base apart from a much larger clone, this may be a read error. Here the CDR3 omits its conserved ending phenylalanine or tryptophan, so a read error is the likely source. The rearrangement uses TRBV7-9 and TRBJ2-3, with D maybe TRBD2 (5 bases). With 1 base removed from V and 0 bases from J, the gap between germline ends came to 11 bases. The CDR3 contains 16 residues. CDR1 and CDR2 from the germline V gene are SEHNR and FQNEAQ (reference sequence). The CDR3: CASSLGLSVSTDTQYI. Written as DNA, the CDR3 is TGTGCCAGCAGCTTAGGACTATCCGTTAGCACAGATACGCAGTATATT.

This clonotype has more than one count but fewer than ten. It may be a read error: a sequence one base away is much more abundant. This sequence joins TRBV28 and TRBJ1-1; D perhaps matches TRBD1 (6 bases). Germline-derived CDR1 and CDR2 are MDHEN and SYDVKM. The CDR3 totals 14 residues. V lost 6 bases to trimming and J lost 5 bases, with 16 bases between them. DNA of the CDR3: TGTGCCAGCAGAATGGACAGCCCGGGGACTGAAGCTTTCTTT. Protein product: CASRMDSPGTEAFF.

Note on this clonotype: One junction end disagrees with the germline gene, perhaps due to a read error. This chain connects TRBV4-1 to TRBJ2-7; 8 positions match TRBD2. The germline CDR1 and CDR2 sequences are MGHRA and YSYEKL. The length of the CDR3 is 14 residues. This CDR3 is CASSYRVAGYEQCF. CDR3 sequence (DNA): TGCGCCAGCAGCTACCGGGTAGCGGGGTACGAGCAGTGCTTC.

V is TRBV25-1 and J is TRBJ1-1; no clear D. Deletions cut 1 base from V and 1 base from J, with 16 bases between. The CDR3 length is 17 residues. Germline V lookup: CDR1 MGHDK, CDR2 SYGVNS. CDR3 amino acids: CASSESGAVPRNTEAFF. The CDR3, as DNA: TGTGCCAGCAGTGAATCTGGAGCCGTCCCCCGGAACACTGAAGCTTTCTTT.

In its sample, this clonotype was seen a few times. This may come from a read error, since a much larger clone is one base off. CDR3 DNA: TGTGCCAGCGGCGATCATGAGGCAACTAATGAAAAACTGTTTTTT. It codes for CASGDHEATNEKLFF. The V and J genes are TRBV7-6 and TRBJ1-4; D is ambiguous. V was clipped by 8 bases and J by 0 bases, with 13 bases between them. The length of the CDR3 is 15 residues. Germline values: CDR1 SGHVS, CDR2 FNYEAQ. Combining the CDR3 with reference TRBV7-6 and TRBJ1-4 gives the whole variable domain GAGVSQSPRYKVTKRGQDVALRCDPISGHVSLYWYRQALGQGPEFLTYFNYEAQQDKSGLPNDRFSAERPEGSISTLTIQRTEQRDSAMYRCASGDHEATNEKLFFGSGTQLSVL.

Ten or more counts support this clonotype. V usage is TRBV6-5 and J usage is TRBJ2-7, with a possible D match to TRBD1 (6 bases). The CDR3 covers 14 residues. CDR1 and CDR2 (germline): MNHEY, SVGAGI. Trimming took off 2 bases at V and 4 bases at J, with 12 bases between the two ends. The CDR3 DNA is TGTGCCAGCAGTTACGTCCCAGGGGATTACGAGCAGTACTTC. Translating it yields CASSYVPGDYEQYF.

This clonotype was seen only a few times. The V gene is TRBV11-3, the J gene TRBJ2-4, with 9 nucleotides matching TRBD1. The V segment lost 1 base and the J segment 5 bases; nucleotides outside the gene matches: 18. Looked up from germline, CDR1 is SGHNT and CDR2 is YENEEA. The CDR3 contains 20 residues. CDR3 protein: CASSLVNRTGEGVRQNIQYF. For the CDR3, the DNA is TGTGCCAGCAGCTTAGTCAACAGGACAGGGGAGGGGGTTCGGCAAAACATTCAGTACTTC.

This clonotype was detected many times. The V call is TRBV29-1, the J call TRBJ2-1; D ambiguous. Germline CDR1 reads SQVTM; CDR2 reads ANQGSEA. The germline V and J ends were trimmed by 0 bases and 3 bases, with 6 bases remaining between them. The CDR3 is 13 amino acids. CDR3 in amino acids: CSVEEAFYNEQFF. CDR3 in DNA: TGCAGCGTTGAAGAAGCTTTCTACAATGAGCAGTTCTTC.

This clonotype was observed a handful of times. CDR3 loop: CASSANFLTDTQYF. The CDR3 region has the DNA TGTGCCAGCAGCGCAAATTTCCTCACAGATACGCAGTATTTT. The rearrangement links TRBV7-3 to TRBJ2-3; D unresolved. V shed 5 bases and J shed 2 bases, with 11 bases lying between them. Germline loops: CDR1 SGHTA, CDR2 FQGTGA. The CDR3 is 14 amino acids.

On this clonotype itself: Because it lacks the conserved phenylalanine or tryptophan at the end, this CDR3 is likely a read error. The DNA is left out, because the CDR3 cannot be placed on it with certainty; the CDR3 is given as TCRdb lists it. The CDR3 is CASTLPGGGGGELLV. V usage is TRBV21-1 and J usage is TRBJ2-2; the listed D gene, TRBD1, was not tested against the DNA. TRBV21-1 counts as a pseudogene. The CDR3 numbers 15 amino acids, ends counted.

Of note for this clonotype: A much larger clone lies a single base off, so this may be a read error. This rearrangement joins TRBV5-3 to TRBJ2-7; the D is unclear. TRBV5-3 counts as an open reading frame of uncertain function. This CDR3 has 13 residues. The CDR3 loop reads CASSLDQDYEQYF. The CDR3, as DNA: TGTGCCAGCAGCTTGGATCAGGACTACGAGCAGTACTTC.

In this sample, this clonotype turned up many times. This chain connects TRBV7-9 to TRBJ1-5; no reliable D call. Trimming cost V 5 bases and J 7 bases, with 15 bases left between them. The CDR3 extends over 14 amino acids. Per germline, CDR1 SEHNR and CDR2 FQNEAQ (reference sequence). In DNA form, the CDR3 reads TGTGCCAGCAGCCTCAGACAAAAGGGACAGCCCCAGCATTTT. This gives the protein CASSLRQKGQPQHF.

This clonotype came up a few times. CDR3 in amino acids: CASSPGTAQEAFF. CDR3 coding DNA: TGTGCCAGCAGTCCGGGGACAGCCCAGGAAGCTTTCTTT. The gene calls are TRBV12-3 or TRBV12-4 and TRBJ1-1; 7 bases are shared with TRBD1. V gave up 5 bases and J gave up 8 bases; unmatched junction bases: 8. The CDR3 totals 13 residues.

Ten or more counts support this clonotype. The V call is TRBV28, the J call TRBJ1-3; unclear D gene. The germline CDR1 and CDR2 sequences are MDHEN and SYDVKM. The CDR3 has 16 residues. V was pared by 5 bases and J by 0 bases, with 14 bases between. The CDR3 bases are TGTGCCAGCAGTACTCCCCCCGCGGGCTCTGGAAACACCATATATTTT. Amino acid sequence: CASSTPPAGSGNTIYF.

This clonotype came up a few times. The rearrangement uses TRBV30 and TRBJ2-7; D ambiguous. This CDR3 is 12 amino acids long. The germline gives CDR1 GTSNPN, CDR2 SVGIG (reference sequence). V lost 1 base and J 0 bases, leaving 4 bases between the germline ends. The CDR3 loop reads CAWSASSYEQYF. The CDR3, as DNA: TGTGCCTGGAGTGCCTCCTCCTACGAGCAGTACTTC. The whole variable domain, remainder taken from reference TRBV30 and TRBJ2-7, is SQTIHQWPATLVQPVGSPLSLECTVEGTSNPNLYWYRQAAGRGLQLLFYSVGIGQISSEVPQNLSASRPQDRQFILSSKKLLLSDSGFYLCAWSASSYEQYFGPGTRLTVT.

Points on this clonotype: The germline gene is not matched at one end of the junction; a read error may be the cause. The chain couples TRBV2 to TRBJ2-7; 7 positions agree with TRBD1. The CDR3 has 13 residues. Germline V gene lookup returns CDR1 SNHLY and CDR2 FYNNEI. The CDR3 nucleotides are TGTGCCAGCAGCGGGACAGTCTCCTACGAGCAGTGCTTC. This translates into CASSGTVSYEQCF. The full variable domain, completed using reference TRBV2 and TRBJ2-7, is EPEVTQTPSHQVTQMGQEVILRCVPISNHLYFYWYRQILGQKVEFLVSFYNNEISEKSEIFDDQFSVERPDGSNFTLKIRSTKLEDSAMYFCASSGTVSYEQCFGPGTRLTVT.

This clonotype was recorded many times. CDR3 amino acids: CASSYENSGTDTQYF. CDR3 coding DNA: TGTGCCAGCAGTTATGAAAACTCGGGCACAGATACGCAGTATTTT. The chain combines TRBV6-5 with TRBJ2-3, with D unclear. Germline V lookup: CDR1 MNHEY, CDR2 SVGAGI. CDR3 size: 15 residues. V was pared by 3 bases and J by 1 base, with 11 bases between.

The V and J genes are TRBV5-3 and TRBJ1-4; 7 nucleotides match TRBD1. TRBV5-3 is given ORF status, its function remaining uncertain. With 8 bases clipped from V and 4 bases from J, the junction kept 14 bases outside the gene matches. The CDR3 has 16 residues. The CDR3, as DNA: TGTGCCAGGCACCGACATGGGGACAGCTATAATGAAAAACTGTTTTTT. It encodes CARHRHGDSYNEKLFF.

J is TRBJ2-3 and V is TRBV4-2; weak D call: TRBD2 (5 bases). This CDR3 contains 19 residues. Trimming left V 0 bases short and J 2 bases short, with 21 bases between. Germline assignment: CDR1 LGHNA and CDR2 YNFKEQ. DNA for the CDR3: TGTGCCAGCAGCCAAGATCAAATTGGAGGCGGCGCAGACACAGATACGCAGTATTTT. Translated, it gives CASSQDQIGGGADTDTQYF.

As concerns this clonotype: No conserved phenylalanine or tryptophan ends this CDR3, so it is likely a read error. V usage is TRBV28 and J usage is TRBJ1-2, with 7 bases that match TRBD1. The CDR3 consists of 18 residues. Looked up from germline, CDR1 is MDHEN and CDR2 is SYDVKM. The J segment lost 3 bases and the V segment lost 5 bases, leaving 18 bases of the junction unmatched. This CDR3 reads CASSPPPRGPLLDYGYTY. CDR3 coding DNA: TGTGCCAGCAGTCCACCTCCTAGGGGGCCGTTGCTTGACTATGGCTACACCTAC.

The chain uses TRBV11-1 and TRBJ2-7; TRBD2 might be the D (5 bases). V lost 6 bases, J lost 3 bases, and 12 bases lay in between. The CDR3 is made up of 13 amino acids. Looked up from germline, CDR1 is SGHAT and CDR2 is FQDESV (reference sequence). The CDR3 nucleotides are TGTGCCAGCAGTACGGACTGGAACTACGAGCAGTACTTC. This translates into CASSTDWNYEQYF.

The chain is built from TRBV19 and TRBJ1-6, with D hard to call. V gave up 5 bases and J gave up 7 bases, with 12 bases separating them. Germline V gene sequence: CDR1 LNHDA, CDR2 SQIVND (reference sequence). The CDR3 is 14 residues long. The chain's CDR3 is CASSPVLTNSPLHF. CDR3 nucleotide sequence: TGTGCCAGTAGTCCGGTCCTCACCAATTCACCCCTCCACTTT.

About this clonotype itself: Possible read error: a much larger clone is one base away. The CDR3 sequence is CASSFRVLDTGAFF. The CDR3 bases are TGTGCCAGCAGTTTCAGGGTTTTGGACACTGGAGCTTTCTTT. The gene calls are TRBV6-5 and TRBJ1-1; D perhaps matches TRBD1 (5 bases). CDR3 length equals 14 residues. Per the germline V gene, CDR1 is MNHEY and CDR2 is SVGAGI.

This clonotype was recorded a few times. This chain joins TRBV19 and TRBJ2-1; 11 bases agree with TRBD2. Trimming took 4 bases from V and 5 from J; bases not matched to a gene: 4. Per germline, CDR1 LNHDA and CDR2 SQIVND (reference sequence). The CDR3 runs 15 residues. CDR3 sequence reads: CASSTTSGGHNEQFF. CDR3 nucleotides: TGTGCCAGTAGTACAACTAGCGGGGGCCACAATGAGCAGTTCTTC.

In this sample, this clonotype turned up many times. This chain joins TRBV20-1 and TRBJ2-1; no firm D call. The germline V gene encodes CDR1 DFQATT and CDR2 SNEGSKA (reference sequence). There are 14 residues in the CDR3. Between the trimmed V and J ends, which lost 0 bases and 0 bases, there was a span of 6 bases. This chain's CDR3 is CSAREASSYNEQFF. The CDR3 DNA reads TGCAGTGCTAGAGAAGCCAGCTCCTACAATGAGCAGTTCTTC.

A few counts support this clonotype. CDR3 residues: CASSQPGLTNEQFF. CDR3 coding DNA: TGCGCCAGCAGCCAACCGGGACTTACCAATGAGCAGTTCTTC. The chain links TRBV4-1 to TRBJ2-1, with D perhaps matching TRBD2 (6 bases). CDR3 size: 14 residues. The V end lost 2 bases, the J end lost 6 bases, and 11 bases lay between the germline ends. Germline values: CDR1 MGHRA, CDR2 YSYEKL.

Details on this clonotype: A much larger clone lies a single base off, so this may be a read error. CDR3 region: CVSSLEAGTNTEAFF. CDR3 sequence (DNA): TGTGTCAGCAGTTTAGAGGCAGGGACGAACACTGAAGCTTTCTTT. The chain is built from TRBV12-3 or TRBV12-4 and TRBJ1-1, with a possible D match to TRBD1 (5 bases). This CDR3 spans 15 amino acids.

V gene TRBV30 combines with J gene TRBJ1-5, with a weak D call TRBD1 (5 bases). V lost 2 bases to trimming and J lost 1 base, with 12 bases between them. CDR1 GTSNPN and CDR2 SVGIG come from the germline V gene (reference sequence). CDR3 length: 15 amino acids. The CDR3 sequence is CAWSTAGGSNQPQHF. The CDR3 nucleotides are TGTGCCTGGAGTACCGCCGGGGGAAGCAATCAGCCCCAGCATTTT.

This clonotype has just a few counts. The chain recombines TRBV7-2 with TRBJ2-7; 12 bases fit TRBD2. Germline V gene data show CDR1 as SGHTA and CDR2 as FQGNSA. V was pared by 4 bases and J by 6 bases, with 13 bases of the junction left unmatched. This CDR3 is 17 amino acids long. Here the CDR3 reads CASSSAPSGGALTEQYF. CDR3 nucleotides: TGTGCCAGCAGCTCGGCTCCTAGCGGGGGGGCCCTAACCGAGCAGTACTTC.